This TCR beta chain was captured by sequencing in a study of beta chain features in type 1 diabetes. Study at large: Cell yields, age and gender were similar between patients and healthy donors. Study-level points and caveats: Within each of all four CD4+ subsets, Type 1 diabetes patients had TCRB CDR3s that were moderately but significantly shorter.

Sequenced material consisted of expressed TCRB transcripts (all of the isolated RNA was reverse transcribed). Naive, central memory and regulatory T cell samples yielded approximately 3.3 million reads on average. Method: immunoSEQ multiplex PCR; TCRdb's copy keeps in-frame clones and lacks some. The sample lists approximately 340,000 clones, approximately 16% occurring once. Germline V gene lookup returns CDR1 SGHRS and CDR2 YFSETQ. The CDR3 has 15 residues. The V and J ends lost 4 bases and 4 bases, in that order; junction bases with no gene match: 4. There are a few counts of this clone. Its antigen is as yet unknown.

This rearrangement joins TRBV5-1 to TRBJ2-1, with 11 bases matching TRBD2. This clonotype was sampled from a woman under 30 in good health. Input material: naive CD4+ T cells from blood. The CDR3 bases are TGCGCCAGCAGCCCCGGGACTAGCGGTTACAATGAGCAGTTCTTC. Translation: CASSPGTSGYNEQFF.